The T cell receptor (beta chain) under discussion was sequenced for a study of blood T cell repertoires in COVID-19. Study information: The cDNA or gDNA used as material had been derived from T cells, B-cell-depleted T cells, or PBMCs.

Seattle participants joined during active infection and were tracked over time. The CDR3 has 13 residues. V was cut by 5 bases and J by 0 bases, with 7 bases left in between. Per the original methods: Counts of nucleated cells, estimated from reference gene primer amplification, were obtained. TCRdb's table, derived via immunoSEQ multiplex PCR, lists solely in-frame clones and lacks some. V, J and clone size were drawn from that table, and D and trimming were deduced from the DNA. The sample yields almost 350,000 clones, approximately 89% seen once. This chain connects TRBV12-3 or TRBV12-4 to TRBJ1-1; D may be TRBD1 (5 bases). The material sequenced was peripheral blood. This receptor was taken from an older woman with COVID-19, enrolled during active disease. The CDR3 DNA is TGTGCCAGCAGTCTCAGGGTGAACACTGAAGCTTTCTTT. Amino acids: CASSLRVNTEAFF.